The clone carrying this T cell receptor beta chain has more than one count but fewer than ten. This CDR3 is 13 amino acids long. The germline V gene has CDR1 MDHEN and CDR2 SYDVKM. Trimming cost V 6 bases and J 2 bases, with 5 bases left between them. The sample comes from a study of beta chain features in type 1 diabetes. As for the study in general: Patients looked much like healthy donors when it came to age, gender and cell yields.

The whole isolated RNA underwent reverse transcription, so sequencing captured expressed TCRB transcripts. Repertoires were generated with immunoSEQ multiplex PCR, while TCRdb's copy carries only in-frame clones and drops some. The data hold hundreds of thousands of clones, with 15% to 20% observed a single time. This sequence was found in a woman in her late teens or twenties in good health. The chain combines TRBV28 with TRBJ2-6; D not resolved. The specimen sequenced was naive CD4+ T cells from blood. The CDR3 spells CASRIPGANVLTF. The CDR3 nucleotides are TGTGCCAGCAGGATCCCTGGGGCCAACGTCCTGACTTTC.